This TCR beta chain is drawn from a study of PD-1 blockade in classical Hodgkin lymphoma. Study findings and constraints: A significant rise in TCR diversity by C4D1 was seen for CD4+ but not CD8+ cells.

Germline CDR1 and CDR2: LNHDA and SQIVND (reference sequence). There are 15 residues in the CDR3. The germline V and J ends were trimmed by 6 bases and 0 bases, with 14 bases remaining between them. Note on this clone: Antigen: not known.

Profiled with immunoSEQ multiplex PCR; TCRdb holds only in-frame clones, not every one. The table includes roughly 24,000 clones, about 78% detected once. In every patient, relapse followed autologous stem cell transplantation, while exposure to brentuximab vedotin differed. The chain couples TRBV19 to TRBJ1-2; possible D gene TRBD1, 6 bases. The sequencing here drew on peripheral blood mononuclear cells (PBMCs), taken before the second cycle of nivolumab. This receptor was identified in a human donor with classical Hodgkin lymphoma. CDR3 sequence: CASRRTGASNYGYTF. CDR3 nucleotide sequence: TGTGCCAGTAGGAGGACGGGGGCCTCTAACTATGGCTACACCTTC.